This is a list of T cell receptor beta chains from one sample in a study of cytomegalovirus exposure and HLA in healthy donors. Repertoires were generated with immunoSEQ multiplex PCR, while TCRdb's copy carries only in-frame clones and drops some. The table lists hundreds of thousands of clones, 87% of them singletons. The source material was PBMCs. These receptors were taken from a woman between 18 and 29 years old in good health and CMV-seropositive. Each CDR3 is given with its conserved first and last residue. Each record gives: V gene, J gene, CDR3 protein.

>TRBV6-1|TRBJ2-7
CASSEGTGSYEQYF
>TRBV5-1|TRBJ2-3
CASRPQGSATQYF
>TRBV27|TRBJ1-1
CASSSPTGENTEAFF
>TRBV29-1|TRBJ1-1
CSVEATAEAFF
>TRBV5-1|TRBJ2-7
CASSLPTEYEQYF
>TRBV11-2|TRBJ2-7
CASSLSRSHEQYF
>TRBV4-1|TRBJ2-5
CASSQWSGYETQYF
>TRBV19|TRBJ2-7
CASSIQQGAYEQYF
>TRBV5-1|TRBJ1-1
CASSPRRADRGVENTEAFF
>TRBV11-2|TRBJ1-2
CASSSPPRRGGNYGYTF
>TRBV25-1|TRBJ2-7
CASSDTGTSPGYSYEQYF
>TRBV27|TRBJ2-7
CASSISKVGEYEQYF
>TRBV12-5|TRBJ2-3
CASGLVGQGSDTQYF
>TRBV9|TRBJ2-7
CASSVEGGTSLSYEQYF
>TRBV19|TRBJ2-1
CACRSHNEQFF
>TRBV6-5|TRBJ2-7
CASSLGTGSYEQYF
>TRBV19|TRBJ2-1
CASSIGGRANEQFF
>TRBV25-1|TRBJ2-7
CASGQSYEQYF
>TRBV30|TRBJ2-7
CACTAYGTGVYEQYF
>TRBV5-1|TRBJ2-3
CASSLGQGMTDTQYF
>TRBV28|TRBJ1-1
CASNLRGMNTEAFF
>TRBV7-8|TRBJ2-3
CASSIQGSSTDTQYF
>TRBV5-6|TRBJ1-4
CASSLTDRIEKLFF
>TRBV4-2|TRBJ2-7
CASSQEFRGTHEQYF
>TRBV7-9|TRBJ1-2
CASSLAVGAAYGYTF
>TRBV27|TRBJ2-7
CASSLTGAGGVEQYF
>TRBV19|TRBJ1-1
CASSLGQGRTEAFF
>TRBV19|TRBJ1-5
CASSRLGRGQPQHF
>TRBV6-6|TRBJ2-7
CASSFDTSSYEQYF
>TRBV28|TRBJ2-7
CASSFGQGTGYEQYF
>TRBV6-5|TRBJ2-3
CASSWDRGPDTQYF
>TRBV2|TRBJ2-3
CASSDEGNTGYF
>TRBV2|TRBJ1-4
CASSPGTGREKLFF
>TRBV19|TRBJ2-3
CASSIGREVTDTQYF
>TRBV27|TRBJ2-1
CASRLAGGLYNEQFF
>TRBV27|TRBJ1-1
CASTLSGRGNTEAFF
>TRBV29-1|TRBJ1-2
CSVQWQVYGYTF
>TRBV27|TRBJ2-1
CASSSTREFPYNEQFF
>TRBV6-5|TRBJ2-2
CASSLGTGTAGELFF
>TRBV6-1|TRBJ1-1
CASSDDRLEAFF
>TRBV25-1|TRBJ2-5
CASSEVAGETQYF
>TRBV4-1|TRBJ2-3
CASSQDKGAGGLTDTQYF
>TRBV12-1|TRBJ2-7
CASSPLLAEEQYF
>TRBV27|TRBJ2-5
CASSIEGVGETQYF
>TRBV7-2|TRBJ1-2
CASSLSLNYGYTF
>TRBV9|TRBJ2-6
CASSVVRTGVGANVLTF
>TRBV4-1|TRBJ1-4
CASSQTPKDSEKLFF
>TRBV19|TRBJ2-3
CASSNQLAGGTDTQYF
>TRBV7-9|TRBJ2-7
CASSSPGQAYEQYF
>TRBV7-9|TRBJ2-1
CASSSSGSSKFF
>TRBV5-6|TRBJ2-3
CASSHLGLVDRTDTQYF
>TRBV28|TRBJ1-5
CASRPGGGQPQHF
>TRBV6-1|TRBJ2-1
CASSAGIGLYNEQFF
>TRBV4-1|TRBJ1-1
CASRWPGQKEAFF
>TRBV9|TRBJ2-5
CASSPWGGETQYF
>TRBV7-6|TRBJ2-1
CASRHSSYNEQFF
>TRBV19|TRBJ2-7
CASSIREDEQYF
>TRBV9|TRBJ2-5
CASSVVERETQYF
>TRBV6-6|TRBJ1-5
CASTQAYSNQPQHF
>TRBV28|TRBJ2-7
CASSGAYEQYF